This T cell receptor (beta chain) derives from a study of lymphopenia after photon versus proton radiotherapy. Notes on this clone: The antigen is unknown.

V was pared by 5 bases and J by 0 bases, with 10 bases of the junction left unmatched. Per the germline V gene, CDR1 is SEHNR and CDR2 is FQNEAQ (reference sequence). The CDR3 contains 17 residues. Assay used: immunoSEQ multiplex PCR; TCRdb lists only in-frame clones, some missing. The repertoire consists of roughly 76,000 clones, with roughly 90% occurring once and the leading ten covering 2% to 2.5%. Whole-study results and caveats: Only patients who died were analyzed for survival; proton advantage is unproven. After lymphocyte nadir, photon-treated repertoires showed oligoclonal expansion, especially CD8+ Temra.

The chain is built from TRBV7-9 and TRBJ1-2; 9 nucleotides match TRBD1. Here the sequenced sample was peripheral blood, taken from a patient treated with photon-based radiotherapy. The origin of this receptor is a woman aged 35 to 49 with cholangiocarcinoma. The CDR3 sequence: CASSARDRESTNYGYTF. In DNA, the CDR3 is TGTGCCAGCAGCGCCCGGGACAGGGAGTCCACTAACTATGGCTACACCTTC.